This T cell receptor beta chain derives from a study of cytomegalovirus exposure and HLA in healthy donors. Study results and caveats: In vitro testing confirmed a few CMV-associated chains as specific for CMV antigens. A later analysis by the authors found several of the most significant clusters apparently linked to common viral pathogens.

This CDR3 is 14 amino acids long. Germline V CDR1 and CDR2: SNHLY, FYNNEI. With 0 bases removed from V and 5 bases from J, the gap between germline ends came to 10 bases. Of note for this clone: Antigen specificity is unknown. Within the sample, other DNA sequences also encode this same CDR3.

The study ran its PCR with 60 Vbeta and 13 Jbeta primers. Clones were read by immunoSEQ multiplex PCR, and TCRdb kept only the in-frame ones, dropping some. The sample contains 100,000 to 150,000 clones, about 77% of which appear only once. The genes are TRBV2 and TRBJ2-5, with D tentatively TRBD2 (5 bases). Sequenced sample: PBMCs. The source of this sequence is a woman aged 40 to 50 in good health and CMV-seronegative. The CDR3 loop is CASSEAPGEETQYF. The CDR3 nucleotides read TGTGCCAGCAGTGAAGCGCCCGGGGAGGAGACCCAGTACTTC.